The sequence of this T cell receptor beta chain was determined in a study of T cell repertoires in cytomegalovirus infection (dated by TCRdb to the late 2010s). About the investigation overall: The HLA type of each donor mattered for the analysis, because public TCR beta signatures pointed to carriage of CMV infection along with the matching HLA type. What the authors observed across the whole study: The ex vivo response was dominated by HLA-C-restricted CMV-specific TCR beta clonotypes, and the single most frequent clonotype in two of eight donors was supplied by these HLA-C-restricted clonotypes. In both this cohort and an independent roughly 350-donor cohort, the cumulative frequency of public TCR beta family members distinguished carriers of CMV infection plus the relevant HLA type.

This clonotype was detected only a few times. The target of this receptor is not known. Base qualities are not recorded, but no much larger clone differs from it by a single base. Taken from cysteine to phenylalanine, the CDR3 has 15 residues. Of the read, only the CDR3 DNA is kept; its 45 bases are in frame from base 1. After removal of 5 bases from V and 9 bases from J, the junction retains 9 bases not matched to a gene. Via the germline V gene, CDR1 is SGHTA and CDR2 FQGNSA. The sequencer listed for this sample is Illumina HiSeq 1500. TCRdb reran the public reads through fastp at Q25 and MiXCR, keeping productive beta chains. Rows with one shared CDR3 protein collapse into an entry with the most common genes and DNA. Present in this sample are around 740,000 distinct CDR3 sequences, 35% of which were seen just once. Jointly, the top ten make up more than 2.5% of the sample.

The source is a human donor in good health (CMV status not recorded). Some clones in this sample may be carry-over from other donors' samples. The sample consisted of PBMCs. Recombination linked TRBV7-2 to TRBJ1-6; TRBD1 fits 8 bases in the junction. The bases are TGTGCCAGCAGCCCCCTTACAGGGGGGGGTTCACCCCTCCACTTT. This translates into CASSPLTGGGSPLHF.